This T cell receptor (beta chain) emerged from a study of OX40 agonist ivuxolimab in advanced cancers. Assay used: immunoSEQ multiplex PCR; TCRdb lists only in-frame clones, some missing. The sample records almost 85,000 clones, roughly nine tenths being singletons. The CDR3 length is 15 residues. The V gene lost 0 bases and the J gene lost 3 bases, with 10 bases spanning the gap. Germline V gene data show CDR1 as SGDLS and CDR2 as YYNGEE. The sequenced sample was CD4+ or CD8+ T cells sorted from blood, obtained in a trial of the OX40 agonist ivuxolimab. The receptor's source is an adult with an advanced solid tumor such as melanoma, head and neck, liver or kidney cancer. This chain joins TRBV9 and TRBJ1-5, with a tentative D call TRBD1 (5 bases). CDR3 residues: CASSVAGTVNQPQHF. CDR3 bases: TGTGCCAGCAGCGTAGCAGGGACGGTCAATCAGCCCCAGCATTTT.